The rows below give T cell receptor beta chains drawn from one sample of a study of blood T cells in healthy people across ages. MiXCR was run by TCRdb on the 5' RACE reads, yielding one entry per CDR3 protein. The sample lists 730,000 or so distinct CDR3 sequences; 35% to 45% were seen once. Source material: blood. These receptors originate from a woman aged 60 to 75 in good health. The CDR3 runs from the conserved cysteine through the conserved F or W. The order of the fields is CDR3 DNA, CDR3 protein, clone size, V gene, J gene, D gene. D genes are given only for firm matches. Clone size is given for some rows only: seen once, a few or many times, or a class if the clone is expanded.

cdr3_nt: TGTGCCAGCAGTCCCACCCTTGGGCTGCAGGCTGAGCAGTACTTC
cdr3_aa: CASSPTLGLQAEQYF
clone_size: many
v_call: TRBV28
j_call: TRBJ2-5
d_call: NA

cdr3_nt: TGCAGTGCTAGAGCCCTCAGCGGGGGCTTCAATGAGCAGTTCTTC
cdr3_aa: CSARALSGGFNEQFF
clone_size: NA
v_call: TRBV20-1
j_call: TRBJ2-1
d_call: TRBD2

cdr3_nt: TGCAGTGCTCCTGACAGGCTGTCCCGTCTCGAGCAGTACTTC
cdr3_aa: CSAPDRLSRLEQYF
clone_size: NA
v_call: TRBV20-1
j_call: TRBJ2-7
d_call: NA

cdr3_nt: TGTGCCAGCAGCCCCTCCTCCGACAGGGGTATCAACACGAATGAAAAACTGTTTTTT
cdr3_aa: CASSPSSDRGINTNEKLFF
clone_size: NA
v_call: TRBV9
j_call: TRBJ1-4
d_call: TRBD1

cdr3_nt: TGTGCCAGCAGTTACTCGTTCGGACAGGGGCTAGAGCAGTTCTTC
cdr3_aa: CASSYSFGQGLEQFF
clone_size: NA
v_call: TRBV6-5
j_call: TRBJ2-1
d_call: TRBD1

cdr3_nt: TGTGCCAGCAGCCCACAGGGGGCAGGTAGCTATGGCTACACCTTC
cdr3_aa: CASSPQGAGSYGYTF
clone_size: once
v_call: TRBV5-6
j_call: TRBJ1-2
d_call: TRBD1

cdr3_nt: TGCAGCGTTGGGTCCTTTTCGGGGGGGGCTCGCTCCTACAATGAGCAGTTCTTC
cdr3_aa: CSVGSFSGGARSYNEQFF
clone_size: NA
v_call: TRBV29-1
j_call: TRBJ2-1
d_call: TRBD2

cdr3_nt: TGTGCCATCAGTGAGTGGGGTGGCCAGCCCCAGCATTTT
cdr3_aa: CAISEWGGQPQHF
clone_size: NA
v_call: TRBV10-3
j_call: TRBJ1-5
d_call: NA

cdr3_nt: TGCGCCAGCAGCTCGCTGGGCCTGGGGCTAGCGGACGCCTACGAGCAGTACTTC
cdr3_aa: CASSSLGLGLADAYEQYF
clone_size: once
v_call: TRBV5-1
j_call: TRBJ2-7
d_call: TRBD2

cdr3_nt: TGTGCCAGCAGTTTAGCTTGGGTGGGACAAGTGCCAGCTAACTATGGCTACACCTTC
cdr3_aa: CASSLAWVGQVPANYGYTF
clone_size: NA
v_call: TRBV7-8
j_call: TRBJ1-2
d_call: NA

cdr3_nt: TGCGCCAGCAGCCACGGGATAGACCGTGAAAAACTGTTTTTT
cdr3_aa: CASSHGIDREKLFF
clone_size: few
v_call: TRBV4-3
j_call: TRBJ1-4
d_call: NA

cdr3_nt: TGCAGCGATACTCTAGCGGGAGGAGAGACCCAGTACTTC
cdr3_aa: CSDTLAGGETQYF
clone_size: many
v_call: TRBV29-1
j_call: TRBJ2-5
d_call: TRBD2

cdr3_nt: TGTGCCAGCGGAGAAGAAAACTATGGCTACACCTTC
cdr3_aa: CASGEENYGYTF
clone_size: few
v_call: TRBV3-1
j_call: TRBJ1-2
d_call: NA

cdr3_nt: TGTGCCAGCAGTTTACGGGGCAGAGGCGATCAGCCCCAGCATTTT
cdr3_aa: CASSLRGRGDQPQHF
clone_size: NA
v_call: TRBV12-3/TRBV12-4
j_call: TRBJ1-5
d_call: NA

cdr3_nt: TGCAGTGCTAGAAGGGAGAACACCGGGGAGCTGTTTTTT
cdr3_aa: CSARRENTGELFF
clone_size: NA
v_call: TRBV20-1
j_call: TRBJ2-2
d_call: NA

cdr3_nt: TGTGCCAGCAGCTCCCCCCTAATACTATACAATGAGCAGTTCTTC
cdr3_aa: CASSSPLILYNEQFF
clone_size: few
v_call: TRBV7-9
j_call: TRBJ2-1
d_call: NA

cdr3_nt: TGTGCCGTCACCTCCGGGACCCGACCTTACAATGAGCAGTACTTC
cdr3_aa: CAVTSGTRPYNEQYF
clone_size: NA
v_call: TRBV25-1
j_call: TRBJ2-7
d_call: NA

cdr3_nt: TGTGCCAGCAGCTCGGGACAGTACGAGCAGTACTTC
cdr3_aa: CASSSGQYEQYF
clone_size: many
v_call: TRBV12-3/TRBV12-4
j_call: TRBJ2-7
d_call: TRBD1

cdr3_nt: TGCGCCAGCAGCGGCCGGGACAGGCCAAAGTCACCCCTCCACTTT
cdr3_aa: CASSGRDRPKSPLHF
clone_size: few
v_call: TRBV5-1
j_call: TRBJ1-6
d_call: TRBD1

cdr3_nt: TGTGCCAGCATGAGGGGGGTTCACTCTGGGGCCAACTTCCTGACTTTC
cdr3_aa: CASMRGVHSGANFLTF
clone_size: NA
v_call: TRBV2
j_call: TRBJ2-6
d_call: NA

cdr3_nt: TGCGCCAGCAGCCAAGATCAACGGACAGGGGTGGACGGGGCCAACGTCCTGACTTTC
cdr3_aa: CASSQDQRTGVDGANVLTF
clone_size: few
v_call: TRBV4-1
j_call: TRBJ2-6
d_call: TRBD1

cdr3_nt: TGTGCCAGCAGCCAAGGCGGGGCAAACAATGAGCAGTTCTTC
cdr3_aa: CASSQGGANNEQFF
clone_size: NA
v_call: TRBV3-1
j_call: TRBJ2-1
d_call: NA

cdr3_nt: TGCGCCAGCAGCGCCACAGGGGTCTACGGGGCCAACGTCCTGACTTTC
cdr3_aa: CASSATGVYGANVLTF
clone_size: NA
v_call: TRBV5-1
j_call: TRBJ2-6
d_call: TRBD1

cdr3_nt: TGTGCCAGCAGTTACGACAGTAGCAATCAGCCCCAGCATTTT
cdr3_aa: CASSYDSSNQPQHF
clone_size: NA
v_call: TRBV6-5
j_call: TRBJ1-5
d_call: NA

cdr3_nt: TGTGCCAGCAGCCAAGACCCCAATCAGCCCCAGCATTTT
cdr3_aa: CASSQDPNQPQHF
clone_size: NA
v_call: TRBV3-1
j_call: TRBJ1-5
d_call: NA

cdr3_nt: TGTGCCAGCAGCCAAACAGGGACGGAGAGCACAGATACGCAGTATTTT
cdr3_aa: CASSQTGTESTDTQYF
clone_size: few
v_call: TRBV7-9
j_call: TRBJ2-3
d_call: NA

cdr3_nt: TGTGCCAGCAACGCAGGGGCCGGGGCAGATACGCAGTATTTT
cdr3_aa: CASNAGAGADTQYF
clone_size: NA
v_call: TRBV6-5
j_call: TRBJ2-3
d_call: NA

cdr3_nt: TGCAGTGCTTACGGGGGACAAGCGAACACTGAAGCTTTCTTT
cdr3_aa: CSAYGGQANTEAFF
clone_size: NA
v_call: TRBV20-1
j_call: TRBJ1-1
d_call: NA

cdr3_nt: TGTGCCAGCAGCCCTCTGGGGGTGGGAAACAATGAGCAGTTCTTC
cdr3_aa: CASSPLGVGNNEQFF
clone_size: few
v_call: TRBV7-2
j_call: TRBJ2-1
d_call: NA

cdr3_nt: TGCGCCAGCAGCCAAGATCTTGCTAGCGGGGGCCCGACCCAGTACTTC
cdr3_aa: CASSQDLASGGPTQYF
clone_size: few
v_call: TRBV4-1
j_call: TRBJ2-5
d_call: TRBD2

cdr3_nt: TGTGCCAGCAGTATGGACAGGGCGGGTGGCTACACCTTC
cdr3_aa: CASSMDRAGGYTF
clone_size: few
v_call: TRBV6-6
j_call: TRBJ1-2
d_call: TRBD1

cdr3_nt: TGTGCCAGCAGCTTAGCAGGGCTCCGGACCAACGGGGAGCTGTTTTTT
cdr3_aa: CASSLAGLRTNGELFF
clone_size: NA
v_call: TRBV7-9
j_call: TRBJ2-2
d_call: NA

cdr3_nt: TGCAGTGCTAGATTAACAGGGGGCTTTATTCAAGGGACCCAGTACTTC
cdr3_aa: CSARLTGGFIQGTQYF
clone_size: NA
v_call: TRBV20-1
j_call: TRBJ2-5
d_call: TRBD1

cdr3_nt: TGTGCCAGCAGTTTATTTGGTTCGTACAATGAGCAGTTCTTC
cdr3_aa: CASSLFGSYNEQFF
clone_size: few
v_call: TRBV27
j_call: TRBJ2-1
d_call: NA

cdr3_nt: TGCGCCAGCAGCTTGCGGGGGGCCACAGATACGCAGTATTTT
cdr3_aa: CASSLRGATDTQYF
clone_size: NA
v_call: TRBV5-1
j_call: TRBJ2-3
d_call: NA

cdr3_nt: TGTGCCAGCAGCTCAAGGCCAGGGGAGAGTAATGAGCAGTTCTTC
cdr3_aa: CASSSRPGESNEQFF
clone_size: NA
v_call: TRBV7-2
j_call: TRBJ2-1
d_call: NA

cdr3_nt: TGTGCCAGCAGCCCACCGACAAGAACCTATGGCTACACCTTC
cdr3_aa: CASSPPTRTYGYTF
clone_size: NA
v_call: TRBV7-2
j_call: TRBJ1-2
d_call: NA

cdr3_nt: TGTGCCAGCAGCCAAGAGAAGGGGTTATATGGCTACACCTTC
cdr3_aa: CASSQEKGLYGYTF
clone_size: NA
v_call: TRBV4-2
j_call: TRBJ1-2
d_call: NA

cdr3_nt: TGTGCCAGCAGTCCGATATCTAACTATGGCTACACCTTC
cdr3_aa: CASSPISNYGYTF
clone_size: NA
v_call: TRBV12-3/TRBV12-4
j_call: TRBJ1-2
d_call: NA